These 30 T cell receptor beta chains originate from one sample sequenced in a study of OX40 agonist ivuxolimab in advanced cancers. The repertoire was sequenced with immunoSEQ multiplex PCR; TCRdb's copy has only in-frame clones and lacks some. The sample consists of 65,000 to 90,000 clones, around 88% of them appearing once. The sequencing here drew on CD4+ or CD8+ T cells sorted from blood, taken in a trial of the OX40 agonist ivuxolimab. The receptors derive from an adult with an advanced solid tumor such as melanoma, head and neck, liver or kidney cancer.

The chain employs TRBV6-5 and TRBJ2-2, with 7 bases that match TRBD2. The CDR3 consists of 15 residues. Germline CDR1 MNHEY, CDR2 SVGAGI. V dropped 6 bases and J dropped 0; count of bases not matched to a gene: 4. CDR3 residues: CASRESGANTGELFF. DNA for the CDR3: TGTGCCAGCAGGGAGAGCGGGGCGAACACCGGGGAGCTGTTTTTT.

This chain joins TRBV2 and TRBJ1-5; 8 bases are shared with TRBD1. V shed 8 bases, J shed 6 bases, and the junction held 9 bases outside the gene matches. This CDR3 spans 14 amino acids. From germline, CDR1 is SNHLY and CDR2 FYNNEI. The CDR3 DNA is TGTGCCAGCGTGGCAGGGGGCGCGGTTCAGCCCCAGCATTTT. Translation gives CASVAGGAVQPQHF.

V usage is TRBV25-1 and J usage is TRBJ2-1; a possible D gene is TRBD2 (6 bases). V lost 6 bases, J lost 6 bases, and 15 bases lay in between. This CDR3 region has 14 residues. Germline loops: CDR1 MGHDK, CDR2 SYGVNS. The CDR3 loop is CASSRRAGSNEQFF. Here the CDR3 DNA reads TGTGCCAGCAGCAGGAGGGCAGGGAGCAATGAGCAGTTCTTC.

V and J are TRBV30 and TRBJ1-1; no clear D. V was shortened by 2 bases and J by 1 base, with 11 bases between the two germline ends. The germline gives CDR1 GTSNPN, CDR2 SVGIG (reference sequence). The length of the CDR3 is 14 residues. CDR3 amino acids: CAWSFGRTNTEAFF. CDR3 DNA: TGTGCCTGGAGTTTTGGTCGTACGAACACTGAAGCTTTCTTT.

J is TRBJ2-7 and V is TRBV27; the D is unclear. Trimming shortened V by 10 bases and J by 4 bases, and 20 bases separated the two germline ends. The CDR3 has 14 residues. The germline V gene encodes CDR1 MNHEY and CDR2 SMNVEV (reference sequence). In DNA form, the CDR3 reads TGTGCCACGGCCTCGGACCTACCTCCGTACGAGCAGTACTTC. Encoded protein: CATASDLPPYEQYF.

This chain's CDR3 is CASSYRASYEQYF. Written as DNA, the CDR3 is TGTGCCAGCAGTTACCGAGCCTCCTACGAGCAGTACTTC. The chain combines TRBV6-5 with TRBJ2-7; unclear D gene. Germline V lookup: CDR1 MNHEY, CDR2 SVGAGI. This CDR3 has 13 amino acids. Trimming removed 2 bases at V and 0 bases at J, with 5 bases between.

This clone was counted once. Germline is not matched at one junction end, which may reflect a read error. The gene calls are TRBV13 and TRBJ2-7, with 9 bases aligning to TRBD2. The germline gives CDR1 PRHDT, CDR2 FYEKMQ (reference sequence). The CDR3 runs to 16 residues. CDR3 in amino acids: CASSLGLAQLSYEQYF. CDR3 coding DNA: TGTGCCAGCAGCCTAGGACTAGCGCAACTCTCCTACGAGCAGTACTTC. The whole variable domain, remainder taken from reference TRBV13 and TRBJ2-7, is AAGVIQSPRHLIKEKRETATLKCYPIPRHDTVYWYQQGPGQDPQFLISFYEKMQSDKGSIPDRFSAQQFSDYHSELNMSSLELGDSALYFCASSLGLAQLSYEQYFGPGTRLTVT.

As DNA, the CDR3 is TGTGCCAGCAGCTGGGCTAGCGGGATACAAGAGACCCAGTACTTC. It encodes CASSWASGIQETQYF. The chain is built from TRBV5-4 and TRBJ2-5, with 9 positions matching TRBD2. Trimming cost V 3 bases and J 2 bases; bases outside gene matches: 5. This CDR3 spans 15 amino acids. Germline lookup yields CDR1 SGHNT and CDR2 YYREEE (reference sequence).

This chain joins TRBV7-9 and TRBJ1-4, with TRBD1 matching 9 bases. The ends lost 5 bases at V and 8 bases at J; junction bases unmatched: 18. The CDR3 has 18 amino acids. In germline, CDR1 is SEHNR, CDR2 FQNEAQ (reference sequence). CDR3 loop: CASSRYRLPGQGREKLFF. The CDR3 region has the DNA TGTGCCAGCAGCCGATACCGCTTACCGGGACAGGGACGGGAAAAACTGTTTTTT.

The J gene is TRBJ1-3, the V gene TRBV4-1; D unclear. From germline, CDR1 is MGHRA and CDR2 YSYEKL. The CDR3 has 16 amino acids. V was cut by 3 bases and J by 1 base, with 13 bases left in between. CDR3 region: CASSHRRIGSGNTIYF. Here the CDR3 DNA reads TGCGCCAGCAGCCACCGACGGATAGGTTCTGGAAACACCATATATTTT.

The CDR3 loop is CASSQGETGYNEQFF. Written as DNA, the CDR3 is TGTGCCAGCAGCCAAGGGGAAACAGGTTACAATGAGCAGTTCTTC. This chain joins TRBV4-2 and TRBJ2-1, with a possible D match to TRBD1 (5 bases). CDR1 and CDR2 (germline): LGHNA, YNFKEQ. This CDR3 contains 15 residues. V shed 1 base and J shed 4 bases, with 11 bases lying between them.

The chain has TRBV29-1 and TRBJ1-5; the D gene is possibly TRBD1 (5 bases). Germline CDR1 is SQVTM and CDR2 is ANQGSEA. V was trimmed by 5 bases and J by 7 bases, leaving 15 bases between them. The CDR3 has 13 residues. CDR3 sequence: CSVKTGPGQPQHF. The DNA for the CDR3 is TGCAGCGTTAAAACGGGACCCGGCCAGCCCCAGCATTTT.

The chain recombines TRBV7-2 with TRBJ2-3; the match to TRBD2 covers 12 bases. CDR3 size: 18 residues. The V gene's germline CDR1 is SGHTA and CDR2 FQGNSA. Unmatched junction bases numbered 11, after V lost 6 bases and J lost 1 base. The CDR3 reads CASSPLAGGPRGTDTQYF. CDR3 in DNA: TGTGCCAGCAGTCCCCTAGCGGGAGGGCCCCGGGGCACAGATACGCAGTATTTT. The complete variable domain, with remaining parts taken from reference TRBV7-2 and TRBJ2-3, reads GAGVSQSPSNKVTEKGKDVELRCDPISGHTALYWYRQSLGQGLEFLIYFQGNSAPDKSGLPSDRFSAERTGGSVSTLTIQRTQQEDSAVYLCASSPLAGGPRGTDTQYFGPGTRLTVL.

The chain has TRBV28 and TRBJ1-2, with a possible D match to TRBD1 (5 bases). Germline values: CDR1 MDHEN, CDR2 SYDVKM. This CDR3 is 14 amino acids long. V was shortened by 6 bases and J by 8 bases, with 19 bases between the two germline ends. This CDR3 reads CASRPPGGGSGYTF. CDR3 DNA: TGTGCCAGCAGGCCCCCCGGGGGAGGGTCGGGCTACACCTTC.

This chain uses TRBV11-1 with TRBJ2-1, with D possibly matching TRBD2 (6 bases). The CDR3 is 13 residues long. Germline loops: CDR1 SGHAT, CDR2 FQDESV (reference sequence). V lost 7 bases, J lost 6 bases, and 13 bases lay in between. The CDR3 sequence is CASNLARGNEQFF. CDR3 coding DNA: TGTGCCAGCAACCTGGCGCGGGGCAATGAGCAGTTCTTC.

This sequence joins TRBV5-5 and TRBJ2-7, with TRBD2 matching over 10 bases. The V and J ends lost 1 base and 2 bases, in that order; junction bases with no gene match: 3. CDR1 and CDR2 (germline): SGHKS, YYEKEE (reference sequence). The CDR3 is made up of 15 amino acids. For the CDR3, the DNA is TGTGCCAGCAGCTTGTGGACTAGCGGACCCTACGAGCAGTACTTC. Protein product: CASSLWTSGPYEQYF.

The V call is TRBV28, the J call TRBJ2-7; 8 nucleotides align to TRBD2. J lost 3 bases, V lost 7 bases, and 5 bases had no gene match. The germline CDR1 and CDR2 sequences are MDHEN and SYDVKM. CDR3 length equals 13 residues. The CDR3 coding sequence is TGTGCCAGCATGGGACTAGACTACTACGAGCAGTACTTC. Its translation is CASMGLDYYEQYF.

The rearrangement uses TRBV11-1 and TRBJ2-7; 9 nucleotides agree with TRBD1. With 4 bases clipped from V and 0 bases from J, the junction kept 1 base outside the gene matches. The CDR3 consists of 14 residues. Germline values: CDR1 SGHAT, CDR2 FQDESV (reference sequence). The CDR3 spells CASSWDRVSYEQYF. The CDR3 DNA is TGTGCCAGCAGCTGGGACAGGGTCTCCTACGAGCAGTACTTC.

This chain's CDR3 is CASSLGDRGFDTQYF. The CDR3 bases are TGTGCCAGCAGCTTAGGGGACAGGGGGTTCGATACGCAGTATTTT. The V gene is TRBV11-2, the J gene TRBJ2-3, with 11 positions matching TRBD1. The length of the CDR3 is 15 residues. V lost 1 base to trimming and J lost 6 bases; unmatched junction nucleotides: 3. Germline CDR1 reads SGHAT; CDR2 reads FQNNGV.

This rearrangement joins TRBV28 to TRBJ2-5; weak D call: TRBD1 (7 bases). Per the germline V gene, CDR1 is MDHEN and CDR2 is SYDVKM. Deletions cut 5 bases from V and 5 bases from J, with 27 bases between. The CDR3 contains 18 residues. DNA of the CDR3: TGTGCCAGCAGTCAGCGACAGGGCGGGATGGGGACTTGGGAGACCCAGTACTTC. It is translated as CASSQRQGGMGTWETQYF.

The chain uses TRBV7-3 and TRBJ2-1; D perhaps matches TRBD1 (6 bases). The V gene lost 5 bases and the J gene lost 9 bases, with 17 bases spanning the gap. CDR3 length equals 14 residues. Per the germline V gene, CDR1 is SGHTA and CDR2 is FQGTGA. CDR3 nucleotide sequence: TGTGCCAGCAGCCTAGGACGGGCCAGGGGTGAGCAGTTCTTC. This gives the protein CASSLGRARGEQFF.

This chain joins TRBV19 and TRBJ2-1; 7 nucleotides line up with TRBD2. The CDR3 has 14 residues. V shed 4 bases, J shed 2 bases, and the junction held 2 bases outside the gene matches. The germline V gene encodes CDR1 LNHDA and CDR2 SQIVND (reference sequence). The CDR3 protein is CASSSGSPYNEQFF. The CDR3, as DNA: TGTGCCAGTAGTAGCGGGAGCCCCTACAATGAGCAGTTCTTC.

V gene TRBV29-1 combines with J gene TRBJ2-3, with unresolved D. CDR1 and CDR2 from the germline V gene are SQVTM and ANQGSEA. V was clipped by 7 bases and J by 0 bases, with 11 bases between them. This CDR3 has 13 residues. The CDR3 is CSGTMGSTDTQYF. The CDR3 bases are TGCAGCGGAACCATGGGGAGCACAGATACGCAGTATTTT.

The V and J genes are TRBV25-1 and TRBJ2-2, with 10 bases matching TRBD2. The CDR3 is made up of 15 amino acids. V lost 6 bases, J lost 1 base, and 2 bases stayed unmatched. From germline, CDR1 is MGHDK and CDR2 SYGVNS. The CDR3 sequence: CASSRTSGNTGELFF. The CDR3 DNA reads TGTGCCAGCAGCAGGACTAGCGGGAACACCGGGGAGCTGTTTTTT. Complete variable domain (other parts from reference TRBV25-1 and TRBJ2-2): EADIYQTPRYLVIGTGKKITLECSQTMGHDKMYWYQQDPGMELHLIHYSYGVNSTEKGDLSSESTVSRIRTEHFPLTLESARPSHTSQYLCASSRTSGNTGELFFGEGSRLTVL.

This chain joins TRBV4-1 and TRBJ2-1; 7 bases fit TRBD2. The CDR3 consists of 13 residues. Germline trimming cut 4 bases from V and 7 bases from J; bases unmatched to any gene: 4. CDR1 and CDR2 (germline): MGHRA, YSYEKL. The CDR3 DNA reads TGCGCCAGCAGCCCCCGGGACTATAATGAGCAGTTCTTC. Its protein product is CASSPRDYNEQFF.

V and J are TRBV19 and TRBJ2-1; D not resolved. Between the trimmed V and J ends, which lost 2 bases and 8 bases, there was a span of 10 bases. Germline V gene data show CDR1 as LNHDA and CDR2 as SQIVND (reference sequence). The CDR3 is made up of 13 amino acids. CDR3: CASSIKDPDEQFF. The CDR3 DNA reads as TGTGCCAGTAGTATAAAGGACCCCGATGAGCAGTTCTTC.

The chain carries TRBV10-3 and TRBJ2-7; D tentatively fits TRBD1 or TRBD2 (8 bases each). CDR3 length: 17 residues. Germline CDR1 is ENHRY and CDR2 is SYGVKD. Trimming stripped 7 bases from V and 4 bases from J, with 26 bases between. In DNA, the CDR3 is TGTGCCATCAATAGGGGGCAGGGGGCTACTAGCGGTTACGAGCAGTACTTC. It specifies CAINRGQGATSGYEQYF.

The chain has TRBV4-2 and TRBJ2-7, with D tentatively TRBD1 or TRBD2 (5 bases each). Germline values: CDR1 LGHNA, CDR2 YNFKEQ. V was clipped by 1 base and J by 3 bases, with 13 bases between them. The CDR3 totals 15 residues. The CDR3 here is CASSQVMGPYYEQYF. The CDR3 DNA follows: TGTGCCAGCAGCCAAGTAATGGGACCCTACTACGAGCAGTACTTC.

The table lists this clone with a few counts. This rearrangement joins TRBV13 to TRBJ2-5, with D tentatively TRBD1 or TRBD2 (6 bases each). Germline V gene sequence: CDR1 PRHDT, CDR2 FYEKMQ (reference sequence). The CDR3 loop spans 15 amino acids. Trimming shortened V by 5 bases and J by 2 bases, and 15 bases separated the two germline ends. CDR3 nucleotides: TGTGCCAGCAGCATCGCCCGGGGGCAGCAAGAGACCCAGTACTTC. Translation gives CASSIARGQQETQYF.

The rearrangement links TRBV7-2 to TRBJ1-1; no clear D. Per germline, CDR1 SGHTA and CDR2 FQGNSA. This CDR3 has 13 residues. Trimming stripped 1 base from V and 0 bases from J, with 3 bases between. CDR3 amino acids: CASSLVLNTEAFF. The CDR3 nucleotides are TGTGCCAGCAGCTTAGTTCTGAACACTGAAGCTTTCTTT.